This TCR beta chain was recorded in a study of T cells in localized non-small cell lung cancer. Study outcomes and limitations: Uninvolved adjacent lung had the highest recorded T cell clonality, with tumor below it.

A single count supports this clone. As yet, its antigen is unknown. The junction and the germline gene differ at one end; a read error may be behind it. The germline CDR1 and CDR2 sequences are SGHRS and YFSETQ. The CDR3 contains 15 residues. Sequencing used immunoSEQ multiplex PCR; TCRdb keeps in-frame clones, though not all of them. The data contain over 2,000 clones, under 25% of them singletons. Sequencing was performed on lung tumor tissue, taken before any cancer treatment. The source of this sequence is a woman aged 40-69 years with stage I squamous cell lung carcinoma. This chain links TRBV5-1 with TRBJ1-6; D uncertain. The CDR3 reads CASSLVGSFNSPLHF. The CDR3 DNA is TGCGCCAGCAGCTTGGTTGGGTCCTTTAATTCACCCCTCCACTTT.